This record covers a single T cell receptor (beta chain). The CDR3 contains 15 residues. Losses at the gene ends were 0 bases for V and 5 bases for J; bases not matched to a gene: 6. CDR1 and CDR2 (germline): LNHNV, YYDKDF (reference sequence). The entry originates in a study of blood T cell repertoires in COVID-19. Across the study: Nucleic acid was either cDNA or gDNA, and it came from T cells, B-cell-depleted T cells, or PBMCs.

Source study methods: Amplification with reference gene primers provided the estimates of nucleated cell counts. Sequencing was performed with immunoSEQ multiplex PCR; in TCRdb, only in-frame clones are kept and a portion is missing. V and J calls and clone size are copied from that table; D and trimming were computed from the DNA. The repertoire has tens of thousands of clones, more than 75% of them found once; the top ten carry 2.6%. The V and J genes are TRBV15 and TRBJ2-7; 8 bases align to TRBD2. This sequence was found in a woman aged 80 or over with COVID-19, enrolled during active disease. Sequencing input: peripheral blood. The chain's CDR3 is CATSRDGTSFHEQYF. The CDR3 DNA reads as TGTGCCACCAGCAGAGACGGGACTAGTTTCCACGAGCAGTACTTC.